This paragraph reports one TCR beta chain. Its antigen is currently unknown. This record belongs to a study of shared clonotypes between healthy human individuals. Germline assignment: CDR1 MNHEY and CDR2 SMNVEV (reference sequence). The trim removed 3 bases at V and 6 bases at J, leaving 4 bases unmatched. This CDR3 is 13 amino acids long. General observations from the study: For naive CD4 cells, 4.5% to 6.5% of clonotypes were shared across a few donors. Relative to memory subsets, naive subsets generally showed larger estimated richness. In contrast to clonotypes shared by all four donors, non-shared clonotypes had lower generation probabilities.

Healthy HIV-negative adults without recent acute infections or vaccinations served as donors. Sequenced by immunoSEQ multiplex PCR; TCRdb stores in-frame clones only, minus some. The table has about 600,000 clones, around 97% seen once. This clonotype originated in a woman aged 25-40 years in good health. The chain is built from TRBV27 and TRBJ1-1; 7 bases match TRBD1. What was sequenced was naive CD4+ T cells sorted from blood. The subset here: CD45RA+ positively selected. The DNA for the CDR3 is TGTGCCAGCAGTTTTGGGACAGAGGCTGAAGCTTTCTTT. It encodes CASSFGTEAEAFF.